This T cell receptor (beta chain) was profiled in a study of T cells after yellow fever vaccination. V was pared by 1 base and J by 2 bases, with 8 bases between. CDR3 length equals 14 residues. From germline, CDR1 is LGHNA and CDR2 YSLEER. At least ten counts were recorded for this clonotype. TCRdb processed the 5' RACE reads anew with MiXCR; each CDR3 protein has one entry. Here the sample spans tens of thousands of distinct CDR3 sequences, around 6.7% being singletons. The J gene is TRBJ2-5, the V gene TRBV4-3; D unclear. The sequence was obtained from a man between 18 and 29 years old who received the YFV17D yellow fever vaccine. Sequencing was performed on PBMCs, either bulk or a sorted T-cell subset (CD4+, CD8+, memory, or dextramer-sorted; not recorded which), taken on the day of the first yellow fever vaccination. The CDR3 DNA reads as TGCGCCAGCAGCCAAGTGGCGGCGCAAGAGACCCAGTACTTC. Its protein is CASSQVAAQETQYF.